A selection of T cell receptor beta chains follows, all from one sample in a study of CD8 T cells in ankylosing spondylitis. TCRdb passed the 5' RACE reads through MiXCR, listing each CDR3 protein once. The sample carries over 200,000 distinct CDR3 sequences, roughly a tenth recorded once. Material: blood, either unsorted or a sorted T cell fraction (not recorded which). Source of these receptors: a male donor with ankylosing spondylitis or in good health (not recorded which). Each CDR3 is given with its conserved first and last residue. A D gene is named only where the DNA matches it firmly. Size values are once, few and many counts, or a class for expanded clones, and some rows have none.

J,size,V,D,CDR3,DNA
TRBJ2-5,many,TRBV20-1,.,CSARAVGDQETQYF,TGCAGTGCGCGGGCTGTCGGGGACCAAGAGACCCAGTACTTC
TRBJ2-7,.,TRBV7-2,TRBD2,CASSPTVAGGPGEQYF,TGTGCCAGCAGCCCCACGGTTGCGGGGGGGCCGGGGGAGCAGTACTTC
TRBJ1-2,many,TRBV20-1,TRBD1,CSANDRAYGYTF,TGCAGTGCCAACGACAGGGCTTATGGCTACACCTTC
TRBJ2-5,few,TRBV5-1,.,CASSPDGGREETQYF,TGCGCCAGCAGCCCGGACGGGGGGCGCGAAGAGACCCAGTACTTC
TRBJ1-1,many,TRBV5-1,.,CASSSTEGGVLLEAFF,TGCGCCAGCAGCTCCACCGAGGGAGGCGTGCTACTGGAAGCTTTCTTT
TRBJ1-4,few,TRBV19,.,CASTWGTTNEKLFF,TGTGCCAGTACCTGGGGTACAACTAATGAAAAACTGTTTTTT
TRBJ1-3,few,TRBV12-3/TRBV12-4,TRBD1,CASSLAGGQVSGNTIYF,TGTGCCAGCAGTTTAGCGGGGGGACAGGTCTCTGGAAACACCATATATTTT
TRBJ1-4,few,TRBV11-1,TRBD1,CASSPLGQRNEKLFF,TGTGCCAGCAGTCCCCTGGGACAGCGAAATGAAAAACTGTTTTTT
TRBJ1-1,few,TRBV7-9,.,CASSLSEGIIENTEAFF,TGTGCCAGCAGCTTAAGTGAAGGGATCATCGAAAACACTGAAGCTTTCTTT
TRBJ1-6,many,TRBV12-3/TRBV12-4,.,CASSLAGSSNSPLHF,TGTGCCAGCAGTTTAGCTGGGTCGAGTAATTCACCCCTCCACTTT
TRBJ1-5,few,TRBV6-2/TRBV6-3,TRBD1,CASRLQQGARSNQPQHF,TGTGCCAGCAGGCTACAACAGGGGGCGCGGAGCAATCAGCCCCAGCATTTT
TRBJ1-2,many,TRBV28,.,CATVGGNYGYTF,TGTGCCACCGTTGGGGGAAACTATGGCTACACCTTC
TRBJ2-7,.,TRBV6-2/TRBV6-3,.,CASRGDGYYEQYF,TGTGCCAGCCGGGGAGACGGTTACTACGAGCAGTACTTC
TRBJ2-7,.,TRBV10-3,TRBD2,CAISEEAGDSYEQYF,TGTGCCATCAGTGAGGAAGCGGGGGACTCCTACGAGCAGTACTTC
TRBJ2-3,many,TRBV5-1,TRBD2,CASSPLSSSGGTDTQYF,TGCGCCAGCAGCCCTCTCTCTAGTAGCGGGGGCACAGATACGCAGTATTTT
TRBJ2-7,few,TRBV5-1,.,CASSWAPSSYEQYF,TGCGCCAGCAGCTGGGCCCCGAGCTCCTACGAGCAGTACTTC
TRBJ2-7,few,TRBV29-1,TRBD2,CSVHGTSGSYEQYF,TGCAGCGTCCACGGGACTAGCGGCTCCTACGAGCAGTACTTC
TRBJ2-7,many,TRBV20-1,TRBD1,CSASSTGKHEQYF,TGCAGTGCGAGCTCGACAGGGAAGCACGAGCAGTACTTC
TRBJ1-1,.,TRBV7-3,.,CASSPKASRENTEAFF,TGTGCCAGCAGCCCCAAAGCTTCAAGGGAGAACACTGAAGCTTTCTTT
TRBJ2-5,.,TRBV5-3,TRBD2,CARSWGGSGGALETQYF,TGTGCCAGGTCGTGGGGAGGGAGCGGGGGGGCCCTGGAGACCCAGTACTTC
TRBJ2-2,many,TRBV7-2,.,CASSLSPTGELFF,TGTGCCAGCAGCTTGTCCCCCACCGGGGAGCTGTTTTTT
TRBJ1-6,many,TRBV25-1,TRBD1,CASRQGQSSPLHF,TGTGCCAGCCGACAGGGTCAAAGTTCACCCCTCCACTTT
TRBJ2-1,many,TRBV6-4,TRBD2,CASSDSISGGNEQFF,TGTGCCAGCAGTGACTCGATTAGCGGGGGCAATGAGCAGTTCTTC
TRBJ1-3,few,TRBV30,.,CAWSVRVSGGAGNTIYF,TGTGCCTGGAGTGTACGTGTGAGCGGGGGTGCTGGAAACACCATATATTTT
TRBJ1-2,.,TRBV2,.,CASRVRTVNYGYTF,TGTGCCAGCAGGGTTAGGACAGTTAACTATGGCTACACCTTC
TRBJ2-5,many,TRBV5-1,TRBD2,CASSLDGRQETQYF,TGCGCCAGCAGCTTGGACGGGAGGCAAGAGACCCAGTACTTC
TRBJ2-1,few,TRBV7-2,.,CASSPSLGGYNEQFF,TGTGCCAGCAGCCCCAGCTTGGGCGGGTACAATGAGCAGTTCTTC
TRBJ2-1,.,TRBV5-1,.,CASSLDSWGAGEQFF,TGCGCCAGCAGCTTGGATTCATGGGGGGCGGGTGAGCAGTTCTTC
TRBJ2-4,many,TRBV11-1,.,CASSLATQLGVAKNIQYF,TGTGCCAGCAGCTTAGCGACCCAATTAGGGGTAGCCAAAAACATTCAGTACTTC
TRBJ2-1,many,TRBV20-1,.,CSADPGRREQFF,TGCAGTGCTGATCCCGGGCGCCGTGAGCAGTTCTTC
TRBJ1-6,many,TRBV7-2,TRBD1,CASSLAGQGVTYNSPLHF,TGTGCCAGCAGCTTAGCGGGACAGGGGGTAACCTATAATTCACCCCTCCACTTT
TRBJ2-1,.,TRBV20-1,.,CSAWGERTTSSYNEQFF,TGCAGTGCTTGGGGGGAAAGGACAACGAGCTCCTACAATGAGCAGTTCTTC
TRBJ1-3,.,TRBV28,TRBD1,CASSRTGITQSGNTIYF,TGTGCCAGCAGCCGGACAGGGATAACTCAATCTGGAAACACCATATATTTT
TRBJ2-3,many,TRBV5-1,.,CASSQEDTQYF,TGCGCCAGCAGCCAAGAAGATACGCAGTATTTT
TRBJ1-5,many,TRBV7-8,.,CASSYSPDQPQHF,TGTGCCAGCAGCTATTCCCCCGATCAGCCCCAGCATTTT
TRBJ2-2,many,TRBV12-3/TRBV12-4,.,CASSLSSTGELFF,TGTGCCAGCAGTTTAAGTTCCACCGGGGAGCTGTTTTTT
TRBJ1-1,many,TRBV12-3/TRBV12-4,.,CASSFLMGTEAFF,TGTGCCAGCAGTTTTCTGATGGGCACTGAAGCTTTCTTT
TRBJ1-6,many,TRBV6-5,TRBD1,CASSYGTGDSPLHF,TGTGCCAGCAGTTACGGGACAGGGGATTCACCCCTCCACTTT
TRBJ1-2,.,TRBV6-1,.,CASSEGGKGIYGYTF,TGTGCCAGCAGTGAAGGGGGGAAGGGCATCTATGGCTACACCTTC
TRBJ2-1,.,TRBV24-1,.,CATSEPGKTYNEQFF,TGTGCCACCAGTGAACCCGGGAAAACCTACAATGAGCAGTTCTTC
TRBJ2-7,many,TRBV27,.,CASSLLSSYEQYF,TGTGCCAGCAGTTTATTGAGCTCCTACGAGCAGTACTTC
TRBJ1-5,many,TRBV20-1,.,CSASQMWGNQPQHF,TGCAGTGCTAGTCAGATGTGGGGGAATCAGCCCCAGCATTTT
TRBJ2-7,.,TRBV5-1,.,CPSSLGGSNEQYF,TGCCCCAGCAGCTTGGGCGGTTCCAACGAGCAGTACTTC
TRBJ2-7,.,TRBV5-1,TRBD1,CASSETGGRGEQYF,TGCGCCAGCAGCGAAACAGGGGGTCGGGGAGAGCAGTACTTC
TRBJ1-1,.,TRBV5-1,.,CASSPLVSGDTEAFF,TGCGCCAGCAGCCCCTTGGTCTCGGGGGACACTGAAGCTTTCTTT